Listed below are T cell receptor beta chains from one sample, sequenced in a study of cytomegalovirus exposure and HLA in healthy donors. The assay was immunoSEQ multiplex PCR, and TCRdb's table has in-frame clones only and misses some. The sample has fewer than 200,000 clones, over 80% seen once. The sample consisted of PBMCs. All receptors derive from a male donor in good health and CMV-seronegative. Both conserved end residues are part of each CDR3. The D gene is left open where the match is weak. Rows may omit the clone size; those that give it use once, few, many or a size class.

TRBV5-1	15	NA	NA	TRBJ2-3	TGCGCCAGCAGCTTGGTTTTTCGGGGCACAGATACGCAGTATTTT	CASSLVFRGTDTQYF
TRBV5-1	15	TRBD1	NA	TRBJ2-2	TGCGCCAGCAGCTTTGACAGGGGGCGCGGCGGGGAGCTGTTTTTT	CASSFDRGRGGELFF
TRBV4-1	15	NA	NA	TRBJ2-1	TGCGCCAGCAGCCAAGGTCCCGGGTTGCACAATGAGCAGTTCTTC	CASSQGPGLHNEQFF
TRBV10-3	23	NA	once	TRBJ2-6	TGTGCCATCAGTGCGCTGCGGTCCCGAGGGTTTTTGAACAAATCGGCCGGGGCCAACGTCCTGACTTTC	CAISALRSRGFLNKSAGANVLTF
TRBV19	14	TRBD1	NA	TRBJ2-7	TGTGCCAGTAGTATGGGACAGTGGTCCTACGAGCAGTACTTC	CASSMGQWSYEQYF
TRBV6-6	15	NA	few	TRBJ1-4	TGTGCCAGCAGTCCACCGACAACAACTAATGAAAAACTGTTTTTT	CASSPPTTTNEKLFF
TRBV5-5	14	TRBD2	NA	TRBJ2-7	TGTGCCAGCAGCTTTAGGGGACTAGCCTACGAGCAGTACTTC	CASSFRGLAYEQYF
TRBV7-9	13	NA	few	TRBJ1-5	TGTGCCAGCAGCTTAGGACTCAATCAGCCCCAGCATTTT	CASSLGLNQPQHF
TRBV5-1	16	TRBD1	NA	TRBJ1-1	TGCGCCAGCAGCGCCCGGACAGGGGTGGGTTTCACTGAAGCTTTCTTT	CASSARTGVGFTEAFF
TRBV5-1	16	TRBD1	once	TRBJ1-1	TGCGCCAGCAGCTTGGGGCAGGGGGAGAGGAACACTGAAGCTTTCTTT	CASSLGQGERNTEAFF
TRBV29-1	15	NA	NA	TRBJ2-2	TGCAGCGTTCCCTCGACTGAAAGTAACACCGGGGAGCTGTTTTTT	CSVPSTESNTGELFF
TRBV6-1	15	TRBD1	NA	TRBJ1-4	TGTGCCAGCAGTGACGAGGACAGGGGTAATGAAAAACTGTTTTTT	CASSDEDRGNEKLFF
TRBV27	14	NA	NA	TRBJ1-2	TGTGCCAGCAGTTTTAGTGTCAGGGCGAGTGGCTACACCTTC	CASSFSVRASGYTF
TRBV5-1	16	TRBD1	NA	TRBJ1-2	TGCGCCAGCAACATCGTCGCGGGACAGGGCTCCTATGGCTACACCTTC	CASNIVAGQGSYGYTF
TRBV5-1	16	NA	few	TRBJ1-3	TGCGCCAGCAGCTTGGCCGGCAGGATCTCTGGAAACACCATATATTTT	CASSLAGRISGNTIYF
TRBV7-2	17	TRBD2	NA	TRBJ2-2	TGTGCCAGCAGCTTAGCACTAGCGGGGGCGAACACCGGGGAGCTGTTTTTT	CASSLALAGANTGELFF
TRBV29-1	14	NA	few	TRBJ2-7	TGCAGCGTCTTTGACGTAGCATCTGGCTACGAGCAGTACTTC	CSVFDVASGYEQYF
TRBV7-9	15	NA	NA	TRBJ2-7	TGTGCCAGCAGCGAATCGACAGGACTGATCACGAGGCAGTACTTC	CASSESTGLITRQYF
TRBV6-5	15	NA	once	TRBJ2-7	TGTGCCAGCAGTTACTCCCAGGCGAGCCCCTACGAGCAGTACTTC	CASSYSQASPYEQYF
TRBV2	11	NA	NA	TRBJ2-1	TGTGCCAGCAGGCAGGGAGGTGAGCAGTTCTTC	CASRQGGEQFF
TRBV18	14	TRBD2	NA	TRBJ2-7	TGTGCCAGCTCACCACCTAGCGGGGCCTACGAGCAGTACTTC	CASSPPSGAYEQYF
TRBV29-1	14	TRBD1	NA	TRBJ2-2	TGCAGCGTATCCGGGACAGGGGTGGCCGGGGAGCTGTTTTTT	CSVSGTGVAGELFF
TRBV30	12	NA	once	TRBJ1-5	TGTGCCTGGAGTCAGGGAACTCAGCCCCAGCATTTT	CAWSQGTQPQHF
TRBV11-2	16	TRBD1	NA	TRBJ2-7	TGTGCCAGCAGCCGTCAGGCAGGGACAGATACCTACGAGCAGTACTTC	CASSRQAGTDTYEQYF
TRBV6-6	14	NA	NA	TRBJ2-7	TGTGCCAGCAGTTCGGCGGGACCCACATTGACGGTGGACTTC	CASSSAGPTLTVDF
TRBV7-2	16	TRBD1	NA	TRBJ1-2	TGTGCCAGCAGCCGGGACAGGACCCCGTCCCGGGATGGCTACACCTTC	CASSRDRTPSRDGYTF
TRBV19	14	TRBD1	NA	TRBJ1-5	TGTGCCACCTCCGGGACAGGAGGCAATCAGCCCCAGCATTTT	CATSGTGGNQPQHF
TRBV7-2	15	TRBD1	NA	TRBJ2-7	TGTGCCAGCAGCTCTGGACAGGCCACGGTGTGGGAGCAGTACTTC	CASSSGQATVWEQYF
TRBV5-1	14	NA	NA	TRBJ1-2	TGCGCCAGCAGCACCTACAGGGAAGGCTATGGCTACACCTTC	CASSTYREGYGYTF
TRBV25-1	14	TRBD1	NA	TRBJ1-2	TGTGCCAGCAGTAAAGGGACAGGGGAAAATGGCTACACCTTC	CASSKGTGENGYTF
TRBV7-2	15	NA	NA	TRBJ1-3	TGTGCCAGCAGTCAACTTATCTCCTCTGGAAACACCATATATTTT	CASSQLISSGNTIYF
TRBV28	14	TRBD1	NA	TRBJ2-5	TGTGCCAGCAGCTACAGGGGATTCCAAGAGACCCAGTACTTC	CASSYRGFQETQYF
TRBV5-1	16	NA	NA	TRBJ1-2	TGCGCCAGCAGCTTGGATGGGGGGAGAGGGAGCTATGGCTACACCTTC	CASSLDGGRGSYGYTF
TRBV11-2	17	TRBD1	once	TRBJ2-6	TGTGCCAGCAGCCCCCCAGGGGGCCCCTCTGGGGCCAACGTCCTGACTTTC	CASSPPGGPSGANVLTF
TRBV19	14	NA	NA	TRBJ2-7	TGTGCCAGTAGTACTGGACACTCCACCTACGAGCAGTACTTC	CASSTGHSTYEQYF
TRBV5-6	16	TRBD1	NA	TRBJ1-2	TGTGCCAGCAGCTGGGGACAGGGCACGTCGATTTATGGCTACACCTTC	CASSWGQGTSIYGYTF
TRBV5-6	13	NA	NA	TRBJ1-1	TGTGCCAGCAGCTTCGTGGGCAACACTGAAGCTTTCTTT	CASSFVGNTEAFF
TRBV7-8	14	NA	NA	TRBJ1-1	TGTGCCAGCAGCTTAGAGGCCCAGGGGCTTGAAGCTTTCTTT	CASSLEAQGLEAFF
TRBV9	14	TRBD1	NA	TRBJ1-1	TGTGCCAGCAGCCCGGGACAGAGCAACACTGAAGCTTTCTTT	CASSPGQSNTEAFF
TRBV5-1	14	NA	NA	TRBJ1-4	TGCGCCAGCAGCTTGGTGGACTCGAATGAAAAACTGTTTTTT	CASSLVDSNEKLFF
TRBV7-9	15	TRBD2	NA	TRBJ2-2	TGTGCCAGCAGCTTTACCAGCGGGGGTGTCGGGGAGCTGTTTTTT	CASSFTSGGVGELFF
TRBV13	14	TRBD1	NA	TRBJ1-2	TGTGCCAGCAGCCTGACAGGGGGTTTATATGGCTACACCTTC	CASSLTGGLYGYTF
TRBV15	17	TRBD1	NA	TRBJ1-5	TGTGCCACCAGCAGAAGCCCGGACAGGGTTTTGAATCAGCCCCAGCATTTT	CATSRSPDRVLNQPQHF
TRBV19	15	NA	NA	TRBJ2-3	TGTGCCAGTAGTGAAACAGGGGCGGGGACAGATACGCAGTATTTT	CASSETGAGTDTQYF